Listed below are T cell receptor beta chains from one sample, sequenced in a study of cytomegalovirus exposure and HLA in healthy donors. Assay: immunoSEQ multiplex PCR; the TCRdb copy retains only in-frame clones and omits some. Among under 80,000 clones, 75% were seen once, and the ten largest hold 7.2%. Sequenced: PBMCs. The receptors here all came from a woman aged 40 to 50 in good health and CMV-seronegative. Both conserved end residues are part of each CDR3. Fields, in order: CDR3 protein, CDR3 DNA, D gene, V gene, J gene, clone size. A D gene is named only where the DNA matches it firmly. The size field is filled for only some rows; it gives once, few, many or a size class.

CASSQAGGAGGYTF	TGTGCCAGCAGCCAAGCAGGGGGCGCGGGAGGCTACACCTTC	TRBD1	TRBV14	TRBJ1-2	NA
CASSLAVAGQANYGYTF	TGCGCCAGCAGCTTGGCCGTCGCAGGCCAAGCTAACTATGGCTACACCTTC	NA	TRBV5-1	TRBJ1-2	few
CASSPGTGGIGYGYTF	TGTGCCAGCTCACCAGGGACAGGGGGCATCGGTTATGGCTACACCTTC	TRBD1	TRBV18	TRBJ1-2	few
CSVATGLNSPYGYTF	TGCAGCGTCGCAACCGGACTTAACTCTCCCTATGGCTACACCTTC	NA	TRBV29-1	TRBJ1-2	NA
CASRRSRQGALGSETQYF	TGCGCCAGCAGGAGGAGCCGACAGGGGGCCCTGGGGAGCGAGACCCAGTACTTC	TRBD1	TRBV5-1	TRBJ2-5	once
CASSTERSLSYNEQFF	TGTGCCAGCAGCACTGAGCGGAGCCTCTCCTACAATGAGCAGTTCTTC	NA	TRBV7-9	TRBJ2-1	NA
CASSLTGNQPQHF	TGTGCCAGCAGCTTGACAGGGAATCAGCCCCAGCATTTT	TRBD1	TRBV6-1	TRBJ1-5	NA
CASSHERDRAYNEQFF	TGTGCCAGCAGCCACGAACGGGACAGGGCATACAATGAGCAGTTCTTC	TRBD1	TRBV13	TRBJ2-1	NA
CASSPLAGSYEQYF	TGTGCCAGCAGTCCACTAGCGGGGTCCTACGAGCAGTACTTC	TRBD2	TRBV6-1	TRBJ2-7	NA
CASSLVSTWGTDTQYF	TGTGCCAGCAGCTTAGTTTCGACTTGGGGCACAGATACGCAGTATTTT	NA	TRBV7-2	TRBJ2-3	NA
CASKGLAGTRDTQYF	TGTGCCAGCAAGGGACTAGCGGGGACTAGAGATACGCAGTATTTT	TRBD2	TRBV2	TRBJ2-3	NA